This T cell receptor beta chain was observed in a study of blood T cell repertoires in COVID-19. Background on the study: COVID-19 samples, acute and convalescent, were from the United States, Italy and Spain. In each case, the material was cDNA or gDNA derived from T cells, B-cell-depleted T cells, or PBMCs.

Trimming took 5 bases from V and 0 from J, leaving 17 bases between them. The germline gives CDR1 KGHSH, CDR2 LQKENI. This CDR3 spans 16 amino acids. The data were produced by immunoSEQ multiplex PCR, yet TCRdb's version contains in-frame clones alone and is incomplete. Of about 63,000 clones listed, roughly 80% were seen once; the top ten hold about 3.8%. Those who participated ranged in age from roughly 18 to 90 years and resided in around 22 US areas. Sample: PBMCs or T cells enriched from blood (not recorded which). The genes are TRBV18 and TRBJ2-7; weak D call: TRBD1 (6 bases). The sequence was collected from a woman aged 40-49 years with acute COVID-19. For the CDR3, the DNA is TGTGCCAGCTCAAGGTCGAGGCAGGGGAGCTCCTACGAGCAGTACGTC. Translating gives CASSRSRQGSSYEQYV.